The 7 T cell receptor beta chains below were found in one sample sequenced in a study of blood T cell repertoires in COVID-19. TCRdb's table, derived via immunoSEQ multiplex PCR, lists solely in-frame clones and lacks some. The sample records roughly 68,000 clones, around 74% being singletons. Source material: peripheral blood. The receptors shown here come from a man in his fifties or sixties with COVID-19, enrolled during active disease.

This sequence joins TRBV19 and TRBJ2-5, with D tentatively TRBD1 (6 bases). Germline CDR1 and CDR2: LNHDA and SQIVND (reference sequence). Trimming removed 5 bases from V and 5 bases from J, with 12 bases in between. The CDR3 has 13 amino acids. The CDR3 sequence: CASSLQGMETQYF. CDR3 DNA: TGTGCCAGTAGTCTACAGGGAATGGAGACCCAGTACTTC.

The chain carries TRBV29-1 and TRBJ2-1; possible D gene TRBD2, 7 bases. The V and J ends lost 7 bases and 5 bases respectively, with 18 bases between them. The CDR3 covers 14 residues. Germline values: CDR1 SQVTM, CDR2 ANQGSEA. The CDR3 sequence: CSALRGGTHNEQFF. The CDR3 region has the DNA TGCAGCGCCTTAAGGGGGGGGACACACAATGAGCAGTTCTTC.

This chain uses TRBV3-1 (or the pseudogene TRBV3-2) with TRBJ1-2; 9 bases fit TRBD1. Germline assignment: CDR1 LGHDT and CDR2 YNNKEL (reference sequence). J was trimmed by 7 bases and V by 0 bases; bases with no gene match: 3. The CDR3 is made up of 14 amino acids. CDR3 region: CASSQDRDRAGYTF. The DNA of the CDR3 is TGTGCCAGCAGCCAAGATCGGGACAGGGCTGGCTACACCTTC.

This clone has just a few counts. The genes are TRBV7-6 and TRBJ2-1, with 16 positions matching TRBD2. The germline gives CDR1 SGHVS, CDR2 FNYEAQ. V was clipped by 5 bases and J by 9 bases; unmatched bases: 13. This CDR3 spans 18 amino acids. Here the CDR3 reads CASSPGTSGRAVPIEQFF. The CDR3 DNA sequence: TGTGCCAGCAGCCCCGGGACTAGCGGGAGGGCCGTCCCCATTGAGCAGTTCTTC. Full variable domain (outside the CDR3, taken from reference TRBV7-6 and TRBJ2-1): GAGVSQSPRYKVTKRGQDVALRCDPISGHVSLYWYRQALGQGPEFLTYFNYEAQQDKSGLPNDRFSAERPEGSISTLTIQRTEQRDSAMYRCASSPGTSGRAVPIEQFFGPGTRLTVL.

This clone turned up a few times. The genes are TRBV5-1 and TRBJ1-2, with a possible D match to TRBD1 (6 bases). Germline CDR1 and CDR2: SGHRS and YFSETQ. Trimming cost V 5 bases and J 6 bases, with 11 bases left between them. This CDR3 is built from 12 residues. Here the CDR3 reads CASRQGRDGYTF. The CDR3 DNA sequence: TGCGCCAGCAGACAGGGTAGGGATGGCTACACCTTC.

DNA for the CDR3: TGTGCCAGCAGCTTGTATGGTGGGAGGCAAGAGACCCAGTACTTC. Amino acids: CASSLYGGRQETQYF. The V gene is TRBV5-4, the J gene TRBJ2-5, with D maybe TRBD2 (6 bases). The CDR3 contains 15 residues. V lost 1 base and J 2 bases, leaving 12 bases between the germline ends. Germline CDR1 SGHNT, CDR2 YYREEE (reference sequence).

This clone was observed a few times. V gene TRBV7-9 combines with J gene TRBJ1-1; D remains unclear. CDR3 length equals 13 residues. The germline gives CDR1 SEHNR, CDR2 FQNEAQ (reference sequence). Trimming took 1 base from V and 0 from J, leaving 3 bases between them. The CDR3 DNA is TGTGCCAGCAGCTTAGATATGAACACTGAAGCTTTCTTT. This sequence encodes CASSLDMNTEAFF.